A single TCR beta chain is shown here with its context. What it recognizes is unknown. This sample is part of a study of CD8+ T cells in alopecia areata. Findings of the study overall: Both scalp clonality and the expanded CD8+ clones among the top 100 showed a significant decrease with tofacitinib. Lesional scalp displayed greater clonality than normal scalp, most notably in alopecia totalis/universalis.

Treatment: oral pan-JAK inhibitor, 5-10 mg twice daily. Sampling of alopecia areata patients yielded lesional scalp punch biopsies as well as peripheral blood. There are 12 residues in the CDR3. Trimming left V 4 bases short and J 10 bases short, with 13 bases between. Germline V gives CDR1 SGHDN, CDR2 FVKESK. The authors extracted RNA and reverse transcribed it into cDNA as the sequencing template. The table came from immunoSEQ multiplex PCR; TCRdb's copy has only in-frame clones and leaves some out. Seen here are about 88,000 clones, about 40% observed once, and the top ten hold roughly 18%. This chain links TRBV14 with TRBJ1-2; no clear D. This sample comprised CD8+ T cells sorted from blood, obtained at week 24, from a patient treated with tofacitinib. This clonotype was obtained from a human donor with alopecia areata. CDR3 sequence reads: CASSLGLVDYTF. Written as DNA, the CDR3 is TGTGCCAGCAGCCTTGGTTTGGTAGACTACACCTTC.